In this sample, the clone carrying this T cell receptor (beta chain) turned up once. PCR amplification relied on 60 Vbeta primers (plus 13 Jbeta primers). This table comes from immunoSEQ multiplex PCR, and its TCRdb copy is limited to in-frame clones, with some not included. There are some 190,000 clones in the sample; about four fifths occur only once, and 13% to 15% lies in the top ten. This entry belongs to a study of cytomegalovirus exposure and HLA in healthy donors. CDR3 size: 18 residues. The germline V gene has CDR1 SGHRS and CDR2 YFSETQ. V trimming: 4 bases; J trimming: 1 base; junction bases outside the gene matches: 10.

The TCR sequence derives from a woman aged 25-40 years in good health and CMV-seropositive. The chain is built from TRBV5-1 and TRBJ2-7; TRBD2 aligns across 14 bases. Sequencing was carried out using PBMCs. The CDR3 is CASSQTSGRAYGSYEQYF. The CDR3 DNA sequence: TGCGCCAGCAGCCAGACTAGCGGGAGGGCATACGGGTCCTACGAGCAGTACTTC.